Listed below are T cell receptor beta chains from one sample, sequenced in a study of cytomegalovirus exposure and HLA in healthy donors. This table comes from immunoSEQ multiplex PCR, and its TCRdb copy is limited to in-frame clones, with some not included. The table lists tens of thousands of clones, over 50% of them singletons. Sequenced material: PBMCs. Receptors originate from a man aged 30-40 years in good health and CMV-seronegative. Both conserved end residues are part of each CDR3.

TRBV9,CASSFRPGTGMNTEAFF
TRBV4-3,CASSQDGTYEQYF
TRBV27,CASSLSPTEETQYF
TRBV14,CASSQDPRQWDSPLHF
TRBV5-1,CASSFRNSPLHF
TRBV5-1,CASSDSYRYADAYEQYF
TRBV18,CASSPLGTGFNEQYF
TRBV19,CASSISGVDSGYGYTF
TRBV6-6,CASSRDRGPNQPQHF
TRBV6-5,CASSDQLDSLYTF
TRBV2,CASSEADRADEQYF
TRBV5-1,CASSTGHQTGELFF
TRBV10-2,CASSEFDGTSGSSYNEQFF
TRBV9,CASSVTATGLSTEAFF
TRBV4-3,CASSQEGTGVKETQYF
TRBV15,CATSSARRETQYF
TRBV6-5,CASSRQGVGEKLFF
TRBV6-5,CASSPWTGNTGELFF
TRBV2,CASSEARTGYGYTF
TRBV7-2,CASNSGENSNQPQHF
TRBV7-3,CASSLLAGTPYNEQFF
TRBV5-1,CASSLKTGAGNTIYF
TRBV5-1,CASSFRSNSGDTQYF
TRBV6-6,CASSLLATIYEQYF
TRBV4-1,CASSRTGDTDTQYF
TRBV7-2,CASSWTANTEAFF
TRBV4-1,CASSQTQGASRSNEQFF
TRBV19,CASSILPGQGVNEQFF
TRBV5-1,CASSTGVGEYEQYF
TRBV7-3,CASSLNGGETQYF
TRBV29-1,CSVEIAAYNEQFF
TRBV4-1,CASSQESRARGNEQFF
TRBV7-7,CASSLGLAGTQDTQYF
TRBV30,CAWTGTGFTSGRALSQETQYF
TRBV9,CASSPAYLGGSGTEAFF